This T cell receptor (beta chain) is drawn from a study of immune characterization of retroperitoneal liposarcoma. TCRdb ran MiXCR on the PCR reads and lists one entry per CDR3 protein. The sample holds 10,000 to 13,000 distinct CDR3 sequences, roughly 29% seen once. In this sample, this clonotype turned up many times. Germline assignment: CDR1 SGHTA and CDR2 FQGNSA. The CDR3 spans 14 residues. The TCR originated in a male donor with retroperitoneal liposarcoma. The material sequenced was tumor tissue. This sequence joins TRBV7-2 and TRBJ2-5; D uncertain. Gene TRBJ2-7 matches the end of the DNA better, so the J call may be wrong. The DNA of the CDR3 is TGTGCCAGCAGCCCTTGGAGAGGAACCTACGAGCAGTACTTC. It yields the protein CASSPWRGTYEQYF.